A single sample gave rise to the 28 T cell receptor beta chains below, sequenced in a study of patients and donors after allogeneic stem cell transplantation. TCRdb ran MiXCR on the RT-PCR reads and lists one entry per CDR3 protein. The table lists about 230,000 distinct CDR3 sequences, roughly 15% of them singletons. The sequenced material came from blood, either unsorted or a sorted T cell fraction (not recorded which). The receptors here all came from a human donor who was either an allogeneic HSCT recipient or a stem cell or donor lymphocyte infusion donor (not recorded which). It is not recorded whose cells these are; they may come from a transplant donor.

This clonotype has a count of ten or more. The chain carries TRBV27 and TRBJ1-6, with 8 nucleotides matching TRBD1. The CDR3 length is 15 residues. Unmatched junction bases numbered 3, after V lost 2 bases and J lost 6 bases. Per the germline V gene, CDR1 is MNHEY and CDR2 is SMNVEV (reference sequence). CDR3 sequence reads: CASSLTGGSNSPLHF. CDR3 DNA: TGTGCCAGCAGTTTAACAGGGGGTAGTAATTCACCCCTCCACTTT.

This chain connects TRBV11-2 to TRBJ1-6; D remains unclear. The CDR3 has 16 amino acids. V lost 5 bases and J lost 10, with 21 bases in between. Germline lookup yields CDR1 SGHAT and CDR2 FQNNGV. The CDR3 DNA follows: TGTGCCAGCAGCCCCCTGCTCAAGGTTTTAGGCTCACCCCTCCACTTT. Protein product: CASSPLLKVLGSPLHF. The full variable domain, rest sourced from reference TRBV11-2 and TRBJ1-6, is EAGVAQSPRYKIIEKRQSVAFWCNPISGHATLYWYQQILGQGPKLLIQFQNNGVVDDSQLPKDRFSAERLKGVDSTLKIQPAKLEDSAVYLCASSPLLKVLGSPLHFGNGTRLTVT.

This clonotype has at least ten counts. The CDR3 protein is CASSQAVGTGSETQYF. DNA for the CDR3: TGCGCCAGCAGCCAAGCAGTCGGGACAGGGTCCGAGACCCAGTACTTC. The V call is TRBV4-3, the J call TRBJ2-5; the match to TRBD1 covers 9 bases. CDR1 LGHNA and CDR2 YSLEER come from the germline V gene. V lost 1 base, J lost 5 bases, and 8 bases stayed unmatched. The length of the CDR3 is 16 residues.

This clonotype was seen many times. J is TRBJ1-6 and V is TRBV27; weak D call: TRBD1 (6 bases). Germline CDR1 is MNHEY and CDR2 is SMNVEV (reference sequence). V gave up 0 bases and J gave up 6 bases, with 15 bases separating them. There are 17 residues in the CDR3. The CDR3 protein is CASSLSGGGGPNSPLHF. The DNA of the CDR3 is TGTGCCAGCAGTTTATCGGGCGGCGGGGGCCCTAATTCACCCCTCCACTTT.

The chain employs TRBV10-3 and TRBJ2-1, with D unclear. V gave up 4 bases and J gave up 9 bases, with 13 bases separating them. This CDR3 spans 13 amino acids. CDR1 is ENHRY and CDR2 is SYGVKD in the germline V gene. In nucleotides, the CDR3 is TGTGCCATCAGTGCGGAGATCCGGGCTGAGCAGTTCTTC. Its protein is CAISAEIRAEQFF.

The chain uses TRBV19 and TRBJ1-5; no firm D call. CDR3 length: 14 amino acids. Between the trimmed V and J ends, which lost 7 bases and 6 bases, there was a span of 16 bases. Per germline, CDR1 LNHDA and CDR2 SQIVND (reference sequence). The CDR3 sequence: CASMAGSGPQPQHF. CDR3 DNA: TGTGCCAGTATGGCCGGCAGTGGCCCTCAGCCCCAGCATTTT.

This clonotype was counted many times. The chain recombines TRBV5-1 with TRBJ2-1; 8 nucleotides match TRBD2. Per germline, CDR1 SGHRS and CDR2 YFSETQ. The V and J ends lost 0 bases and 10 bases, in that order; junction bases with no gene match: 12. CDR3 size: 16 residues. CDR3 sequence reads: CASSLVRGGMGSEQFF. The CDR3 DNA reads as TGCGCCAGCAGCTTGGTACGGGGGGGCATGGGGTCGGAGCAGTTCTTC.

This clonotype turned up a few times. This chain connects TRBV12-3 or TRBV12-4 to TRBJ2-1; 14 nucleotides agree with TRBD2. With V trimmed by 8 bases and J by 7 bases, 13 bases remained unmatched. The CDR3 totals 17 residues. CDR3 protein: CASGDPGLAGVGNEQFF. The CDR3 DNA follows: TGTGCCAGCGGCGATCCGGGACTAGCGGGAGTAGGAAATGAGCAGTTCTTC.

This clonotype showed up many times. The chain joins TRBV30 to TRBJ1-5, with D unclear. Germline CDR1 is GTSNPN and CDR2 is SVGIG (reference sequence). V shed 2 bases and J shed 3 bases, with 17 bases lying between them. This CDR3 comprises 16 residues. In nucleotides, the CDR3 is TGTGCCTGGAGTCTAACCTCGGGCGGAAACAATCAGCCCCAGCATTTT. Protein product: CAWSLTSGGNNQPQHF.

V and J are TRBV7-2 and TRBJ2-7, with a possible D match to TRBD1 (5 bases). Germline V gene data show CDR1 as SGHTA and CDR2 as FQGNSA. The CDR3 contains 14 residues. The V and J ends lost 5 bases and 1 base respectively, with 12 bases between them. The CDR3 protein is CASSLQGNSYEQYF. Written as DNA, the CDR3 is TGTGCCAGCAGCCTCCAGGGTAATTCCTACGAGCAGTACTTC.

In its sample, this clonotype was seen many times. The chain combines TRBV20-1 with TRBJ2-7; 8 bases are shared with TRBD1. CDR1 and CDR2 (germline): DFQATT, SNEGSKA (reference sequence). The CDR3 sequence is 12 residues long. The junction had 3 bases not matched to a gene; V was cut back by 3 bases and J by 5 bases. CDR3 in amino acids: CSARTGVHEQYF. The DNA for the CDR3 is TGCAGTGCTAGGACAGGGGTCCACGAGCAGTACTTC.

V is TRBV3-1 and J is TRBJ1-5; perhaps TRBD1 as D (5 bases). Germline V gene data show CDR1 as LGHDT and CDR2 as YNNKEL (reference sequence). V was clipped by 4 bases and J by 2 bases, with 12 bases between them. CDR3 length equals 15 residues. The CDR3: CASSLGGGGNQPQHF. As DNA, the CDR3 is TGTGCCAGCAGCCTCGGGGGAGGGGGCAATCAGCCCCAGCATTTT.

This clonotype was recorded many times. The chain recombines TRBV7-8 with TRBJ2-5; no reliable D call. Looked up from germline, CDR1 is SGHVS and CDR2 is FQNEAQ. Trimming cost V 1 base and J 4 bases, with 4 bases left between them. There are 12 residues in the CDR3. The CDR3 DNA is TGTGCCAGCAGCTTAGTCGCAGAGACCCAGTACTTC. Its translation: CASSLVAETQYF.

This clonotype was seen many times. J is TRBJ1-6 and V is TRBV20-1; D is uncertain. CDR1 is DFQATT, CDR2 SNEGSKA, per germline (reference sequence). The CDR3 sequence is 13 residues long. Trimming removed 3 bases at V and 6 bases at J, with 9 bases between. The CDR3 nucleotides are TGCAGTGCTAGCCTGGACCTTAATTCACCCCTCCACTTT. Its protein is CSASLDLNSPLHF.

This clonotype was observed many times. The CDR3: CASRAVHRATEAFF. The CDR3 nucleotides read TGTGCCAGCAGAGCGGTTCACAGGGCCACTGAAGCTTTCTTT. The genes are TRBV28 and TRBJ1-1; tentative D call: TRBD1 (6 bases). This CDR3 region has 14 residues. V was clipped by 6 bases and J by 4 bases, with 15 bases between them. The germline V gene has CDR1 MDHEN and CDR2 SYDVKM.

The V and J genes are TRBV11-3 and TRBJ2-7; perhaps TRBD1 as D (5 bases). The germline CDR1 and CDR2 sequences are SGHNT and YENEEA. With 1 base removed from V and 3 bases from J, the gap between germline ends came to 13 bases. This CDR3 contains 15 residues. CDR3 sequence (DNA): TGTGCCAGCAGCTTAGCCGAGACAGAATACTACGAGCAGTACTTC. Translating it yields CASSLAETEYYEQYF.

This clonotype was recorded many times. The genes are TRBV7-6 and TRBJ2-1, with a possible D match to TRBD1 (5 bases). The germline V gene encodes CDR1 SGHVS and CDR2 FNYEAQ. The CDR3 spans 18 residues. Trimming stripped 1 base from V and 1 base from J, with 17 bases between. This chain's CDR3 is CASSLVGMGQGSYNEQFF. CDR3 coding DNA: TGTGCCAGCAGCTTAGTCGGTATGGGGCAGGGATCCTACAATGAGCAGTTCTTC.

The chain combines TRBV27 with TRBJ2-1; weak D call: TRBD2 (6 bases). The germline CDR1 and CDR2 sequences are MNHEY and SMNVEV (reference sequence). V dropped 0 bases and J dropped 7 bases, with 10 bases sitting between them. The CDR3 totals 14 residues. The CDR3 DNA reads as TGTGCCAGCAGTTTATCGCCGACTAGGAATGAGCAGTTCTTC. Translation: CASSLSPTRNEQFF.

Notes on this clonotype: A much bigger clone sits one base away, suggesting this may be a read error. V usage is TRBV5-5 and J usage is TRBJ1-2, with D unclear. The CDR3 loop spans 15 amino acids. The germline V and J ends were trimmed by 2 bases and 5 bases, with 16 bases remaining between them. Germline assignment: CDR1 SGHKS and CDR2 YYEKEE (reference sequence). The CDR3 nucleotides read TGTGCCAGCAGCTTAGCGATAGGGCGGAATTATGGCTACACCTTC. This gives the protein CASSLAIGRNYGYTF.

This clonotype came up many times. V gene TRBV12-3 or TRBV12-4 combines with J gene TRBJ1-1, with TRBD1 matching 7 bases. V lost 6 bases to trimming and J lost 0 bases; unmatched junction nucleotides: 16. The length of the CDR3 is 18 residues. CDR3 coding DNA: TGTGCCAGCAGCCAACAGGGGCCCCTTCACCCAGTGAACACTGAAGCTTTCTTT. Encoded protein: CASSQQGPLHPVNTEAFF.

The chain has TRBV18 and TRBJ1-5; tentatively, D is TRBD1 (5 bases). The CDR3 has 16 amino acids. The germline V and J ends were trimmed by 1 base and 2 bases, with 12 bases remaining between them. CDR1 is KGHSH, CDR2 LQKENI, per germline. The chain's CDR3 is CASSPRFRVGNQPQHF. CDR3 nucleotide sequence: TGTGCCAGCTCACCACGGTTCAGGGTGGGCAATCAGCCCCAGCATTTT.

This clonotype appeared a few times. The chain combines TRBV7-2 with TRBJ2-7; TRBD2 matches at 9 bases. V shed 5 bases and J 2 bases; nucleotides not matched to a gene: 10. The germline V gene encodes CDR1 SGHTA and CDR2 FQGNSA. This CDR3 region has 16 residues. CDR3: CASSPVLAGRAYEQYF. In nucleotides, the CDR3 is TGTGCCAGCAGCCCGGTTCTAGCGGGGCGTGCCTACGAGCAGTACTTC.

This sequence joins TRBV7-8 and TRBJ2-1; either TRBD1 or TRBD2 may supply D (5 bases each). Trimming cost V 5 bases and J 8 bases, with 16 bases left between them. Looked up from germline, CDR1 is SGHVS and CDR2 is FQNEAQ. The CDR3 is 14 amino acids. CDR3 sequence (DNA): TGTGCCAGCAGCCGGGACCGCCTCAGCGATGAGCAGTTCTTC. It translates to CASSRDRLSDEQFF. The whole variable domain, remainder taken from reference TRBV7-8 and TRBJ2-1, is GAGVSQSPRYKVAKRGQDVALRCDPISGHVSLFWYQQALGQGPEFLTYFQNEAQLDKSGLPSDRFFAERPEGSVSTLKIQRTQQEDSAVYLCASSRDRLSDEQFFGPGTRLTVL.

The J gene is TRBJ2-3, the V gene TRBV19, with 13 bases lining up with TRBD2. Germline-derived CDR1 and CDR2 are LNHDA and SQIVND (reference sequence). V trimming: 5 bases; J trimming: 1 base; junction bases outside the gene matches: 3. This CDR3 region has 16 residues. CDR3 region: CASSPGTSGGTDTQYF. Written as DNA, the CDR3 is TGTGCCAGTAGTCCAGGGACTAGCGGGGGCACAGATACGCAGTATTTT. Using reference TRBV19 and TRBJ2-3 for the parts outside the CDR3, the full variable domain is DGGITQSPKYLFRKEGQNVTLSCEQNLNHDAMYWYRQDPGQGLRLIYYSQIVNDFQKGDIAEGYSVSREKKESFPLTVTSAQKNPTAFYLCASSPGTSGGTDTQYFGPGTRLTVL.

This clonotype was detected a few times. The chain uses TRBV5-1 and TRBJ1-1; D is ambiguous. V was clipped by 2 bases and J by 4 bases, with 15 bases between them. The CDR3 has 15 residues. Germline CDR1 and CDR2: SGHRS and YFSETQ. CDR3 amino acids: CASSFGGIRSTEAFF. The CDR3 DNA follows: TGCGCCAGCAGCTTTGGAGGGATCCGATCCACTGAAGCTTTCTTT.

This clonotype has more than one count but fewer than ten. The chain combines TRBV7-9 with TRBJ1-3; possible D gene TRBD1, 5 bases. CDR1 is SEHNR and CDR2 is FQNEAQ in the germline V gene (reference sequence). CDR3 size: 15 residues. Trimming removed 5 bases from V and 0 bases from J, with 11 bases in between. CDR3 region: CASSPAGISGNTIYF. As DNA, the CDR3 is TGTGCCAGCAGCCCGGCAGGGATCTCTGGAAACACCATATATTTT.

The chain has TRBV6-2 or TRBV6-3 and TRBJ1-5; D gene ambiguous. CDR1 is MNHEY, CDR2 SVGEGT, per germline. This CDR3 spans 15 amino acids. V gave up 5 bases and J gave up 0 bases, with 11 bases separating them. In nucleotides, the CDR3 is TGTGCCAGCAGTCACGGACGGTATAGCAATCAGCCCCAGCATTTT. Its translation is CASSHGRYSNQPQHF.

There are many counts of this clonotype. The V call is TRBV2, the J call TRBJ1-1; tentative D call: TRBD1 (6 bases). This CDR3 is built from 14 residues. The germline V gene encodes CDR1 SNHLY and CDR2 FYNNEI. V lost 9 bases to trimming and J lost 4 bases, with 18 bases between them. CDR3 sequence reads: CASHRVGGATEAFF. The CDR3 DNA reads TGTGCCAGTCACAGGGTTGGAGGGGCCACTGAAGCTTTCTTT.